Below, 9 T cell receptor beta chains from the same sample are listed, as sequenced in a study of cytomegalovirus exposure and HLA in healthy donors. The study ran its PCR with 60 Vbeta and 13 Jbeta primers. Repertoires were generated with immunoSEQ multiplex PCR, while TCRdb's copy carries only in-frame clones and drops some. The sample shows approximately 130,000 clones, around 75% of them seen only once. The sequenced sample was PBMCs. The source is a man younger than 40 in good health and CMV-seronegative.

This clone is a singleton in its sample. The J gene is TRBJ2-1, the V gene TRBV15, with D uncertain. The germline CDR1 and CDR2 sequences are LNHNV and YYDKDF (reference sequence). V was clipped by 1 base and J by 5 bases, with 3 bases between them. The CDR3 loop spans 12 amino acids. The CDR3 DNA is TGTGCCACCAGCAGAGCGGACAATGAGCAGTTCTTC. This sequence encodes CATSRADNEQFF.

The chain combines TRBV7-2 with TRBJ1-5; D gene ambiguous. The CDR3 sequence is 13 residues long. Germline V lookup: CDR1 SGHTA, CDR2 FQGNSA. V lost 1 base, J lost 6 bases, and 7 bases lay in between. This CDR3 is CASSLDAGQPQHF. CDR3 sequence (DNA): TGTGCCAGCAGCTTAGACGCAGGTCAGCCCCAGCATTTT.

The rearrangement joins TRBV7-3 to TRBJ2-1; 7 nucleotides match TRBD1. V lost 4 bases and J lost 3; bases outside the gene matches: 12. The CDR3 is 17 amino acids. Germline-derived CDR1 and CDR2 are SGHTA and FQGTGA. The CDR3 loop reads CASSSVNSRGNYNEQFF. Here the CDR3 DNA reads TGTGCCAGCAGCTCAGTAAACTCCAGGGGGAACTACAATGAGCAGTTCTTC.

The chain has TRBV9 and TRBJ2-7; perhaps TRBD2 as D (5 bases). Per germline, CDR1 SGDLS and CDR2 YYNGEE. Trimming removed 0 bases at V and 7 bases at J, with 20 bases between. This CDR3 is 16 amino acids long. The CDR3 here is CASSVEATLAGEEQYF. CDR3 nucleotide sequence: TGTGCCAGCAGCGTAGAGGCGACCCTTGCCGGGGAGGAGCAGTACTTC.

This clone was seen more than once but under ten times. This chain uses TRBV4-1 with TRBJ2-5; 9 nucleotides align to TRBD2. The J call may be mistaken, given a closer DNA end match to TRBJ2-7. Germline CDR1 is MGHRA and CDR2 is YSYEKL. This CDR3 is 15 amino acids long. The CDR3 reads CASSLISSGKYEQYF. DNA for the CDR3: TGCGCCAGCAGCTTAATATCTAGCGGGAAGTACGAGCAGTACTTC.

This chain joins TRBV18 and TRBJ2-7, with D perhaps TRBD2 (5 bases). The CDR3 is 14 residues long. Deletions cut 3 bases from V and 6 bases from J, with 15 bases between. CDR1 KGHSH and CDR2 LQKENI come from the germline V gene. CDR3 amino acids: CASSPWSAAAEQYF. DNA of the CDR3: TGTGCCAGCTCACCGTGGTCGGCAGCGGCCGAGCAGTACTTC.

This chain connects TRBV29-1 to TRBJ1-2; no definite D call. V shed 4 bases and J shed 3 bases, with 12 bases lying between them. The germline V gene encodes CDR1 SQVTM and CDR2 ANQGSEA. The CDR3 is 13 amino acids. CDR3 amino acids: CSVVTVPDYGYTF. The CDR3, as DNA: TGCAGCGTTGTCACGGTTCCGGACTATGGCTACACCTTC.

The CDR3: CASSQVGAGGSETQYF. CDR3 nucleotide sequence: TGTGCCAGCAGCCAAGTGGGAGCGGGAGGTTCAGAGACCCAGTACTTC. This rearrangement joins TRBV14 to TRBJ2-5; TRBD2 matches at 9 bases. The V gene's germline CDR1 is SGHDN and CDR2 FVKESK. V lost 1 base and J lost 4; bases outside the gene matches: 7. CDR3 length equals 16 residues.

CDR3 DNA: TGTGCCAGCAGTTTGTGGGAGGGCCTTTATGGTGAGCAGTTCTTC. Residues: CASSLWEGLYGEQFF. The rearrangement uses TRBV28 and TRBJ2-1, with 7 bases lining up with TRBD2. The CDR3 loop spans 15 amino acids. J was trimmed by 9 bases and V by 3 bases; bases with no gene match: 11. In germline, CDR1 is MDHEN, CDR2 SYDVKM.